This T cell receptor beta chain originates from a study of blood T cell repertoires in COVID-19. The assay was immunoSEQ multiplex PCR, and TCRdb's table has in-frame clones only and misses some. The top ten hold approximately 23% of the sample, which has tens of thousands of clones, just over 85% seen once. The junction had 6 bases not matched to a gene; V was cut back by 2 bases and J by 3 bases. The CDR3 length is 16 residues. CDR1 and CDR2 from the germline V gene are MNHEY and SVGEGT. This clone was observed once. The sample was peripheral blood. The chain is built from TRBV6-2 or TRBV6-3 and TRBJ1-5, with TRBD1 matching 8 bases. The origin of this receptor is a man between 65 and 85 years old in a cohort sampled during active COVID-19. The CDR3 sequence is CASSYGAGGTNQPQHF. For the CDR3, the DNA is TGTGCCAGCAGTTACGGTGCAGGGGGCACCAATCAGCCCCAGCATTTT.